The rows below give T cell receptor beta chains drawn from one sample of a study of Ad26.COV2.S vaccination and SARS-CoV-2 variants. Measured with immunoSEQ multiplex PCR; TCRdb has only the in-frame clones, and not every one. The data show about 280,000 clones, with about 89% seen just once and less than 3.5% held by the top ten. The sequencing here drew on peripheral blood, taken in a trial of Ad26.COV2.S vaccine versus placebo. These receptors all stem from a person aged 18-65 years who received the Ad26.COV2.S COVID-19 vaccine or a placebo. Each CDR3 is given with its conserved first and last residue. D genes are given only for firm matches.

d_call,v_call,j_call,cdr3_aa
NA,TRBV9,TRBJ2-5,CASSVAWGREETQYF
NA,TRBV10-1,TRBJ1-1,CASSVGPETGTKIEAFF
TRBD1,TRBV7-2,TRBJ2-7,CASSIWYGTETYEQYF
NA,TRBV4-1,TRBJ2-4,CASSQDWAAPNIQYF
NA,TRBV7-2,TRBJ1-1,CASSGTRGYTEAFF
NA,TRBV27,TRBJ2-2,CASSLIRTVNTGELFF
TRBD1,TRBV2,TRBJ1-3,CASSGGTGRGNTIYF
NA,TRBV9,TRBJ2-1,CASSVRGTSDGEQFF
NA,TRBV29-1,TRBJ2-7,CSVKSRTAYQLNYEQYF
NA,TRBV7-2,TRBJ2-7,CAGSPEERRTYEQYF
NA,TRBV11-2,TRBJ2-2,CASSLGTTYTGELFF
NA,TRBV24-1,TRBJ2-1,CATSDTDREQFF
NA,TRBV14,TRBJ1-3,CASSGWWDAGNTIYF
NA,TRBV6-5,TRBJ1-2,CASSYSFKRNYGYTF
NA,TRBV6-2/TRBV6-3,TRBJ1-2,CASSYSRRGRDYGYTF
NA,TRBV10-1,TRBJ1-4,CASSDDIEAEKLFF
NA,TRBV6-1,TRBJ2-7,CASSEMPGAYEQYF
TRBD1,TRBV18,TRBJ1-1,CASSPSGTGQIEAFF
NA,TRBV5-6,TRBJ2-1,CASAWAATGEQFF
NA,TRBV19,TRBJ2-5,CASSIVTPPETQYF
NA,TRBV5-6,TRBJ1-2,CASSLEDSPGVNYGYTF
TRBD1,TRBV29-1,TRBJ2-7,CSVDGMGQGDYEQYF
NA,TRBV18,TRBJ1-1,CASSAGMDTEAFF
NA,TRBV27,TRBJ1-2,CASSFFGGYGYTF
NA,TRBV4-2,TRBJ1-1,CASSQPLGVTEAFF
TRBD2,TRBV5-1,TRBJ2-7,CASSLETSGARYEQYF
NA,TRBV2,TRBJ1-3,CASMQNEGNTIYF
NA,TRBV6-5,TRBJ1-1,CASSSLGGRINTEAFF
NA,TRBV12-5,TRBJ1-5,CASGLVLGESNQPQHF
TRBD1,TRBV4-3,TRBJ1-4,CASSQGQGEKLFF
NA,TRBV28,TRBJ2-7,CASSLSREQYF
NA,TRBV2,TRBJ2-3,CASLSETPSTDTQYF
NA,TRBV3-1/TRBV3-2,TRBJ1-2,CASSQDGTAGPLLYGYTF
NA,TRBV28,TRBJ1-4,CASSLSAFGADEKLFF
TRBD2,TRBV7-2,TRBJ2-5,CASSRDPGLAGGGETQYF
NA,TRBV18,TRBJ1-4,CASSRQGATNEKLFF
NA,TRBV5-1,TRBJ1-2,CASSFTGDLGGYTF
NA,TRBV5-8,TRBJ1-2,CASSYTGLTNYGYTF
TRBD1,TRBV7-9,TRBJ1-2,CASSIRQGVYGYTF
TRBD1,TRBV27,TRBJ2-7,CASSQDRVGEQYF
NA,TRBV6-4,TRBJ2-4,CASINGPWLAKNIQYF
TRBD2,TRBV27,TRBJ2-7,CASSRPLAGGWGEQYF
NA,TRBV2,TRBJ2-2,CASIPGSSVTGELFF
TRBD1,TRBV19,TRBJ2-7,CASSIGKDRGLYEQYF
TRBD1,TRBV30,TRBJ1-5,CAWSEDRGQPQHF
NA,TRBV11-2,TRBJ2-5,CASSSPYQETQYF
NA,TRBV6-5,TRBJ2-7,CASRQGITNYEQYF
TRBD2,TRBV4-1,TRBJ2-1,CASSQDAGGRSLYNEQFF
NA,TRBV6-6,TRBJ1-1,CASSLPGGSEANTEAFF
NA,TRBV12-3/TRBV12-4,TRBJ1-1,CASSLQGSTEAFF
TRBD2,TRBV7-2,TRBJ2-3,CASSQAGTSGSTDTQYF
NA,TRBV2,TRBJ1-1,CASSEVEMNTEAFF
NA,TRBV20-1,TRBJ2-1,CSATRGREQFF
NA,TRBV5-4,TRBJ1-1,CASSLGTPEAFF
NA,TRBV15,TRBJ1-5,CATSMDSNQPQHF
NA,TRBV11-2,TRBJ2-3,CASSSLRRSTDTQYF
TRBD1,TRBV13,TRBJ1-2,CASSSYRGPDGYTF
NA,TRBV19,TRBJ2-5,CASRNRVQETQYF